Listed here are 32 T cell receptor beta chains from one sample, sequenced in a study of blood T cell repertoires in COVID-19. Produced via immunoSEQ multiplex PCR; TCRdb's table is partial and in-frame only. The repertoire holds some 31,000 clones, with approximately 91% as singletons. Sequencing was done on a sample of peripheral blood. These receptors came from a human donor with active COVID-19. The donor label of this sample is uncertain.

The chain is built from TRBV5-1 and TRBJ1-2; weak D call: TRBD1 (5 bases). Germline CDR1 is SGHRS and CDR2 is YFSETQ. V shed 4 bases and J shed 5 bases, with 15 bases lying between them. CDR3 length: 14 residues. The CDR3 DNA sequence: TGCGCCAGCAGCATAGCGGGGACCGAGTATGGCTACACCTTC. Amino acid sequence: CASSIAGTEYGYTF.

The chain uses TRBV5-1 and TRBJ2-6; 7 bases map to TRBD1. From germline, CDR1 is SGHRS and CDR2 YFSETQ. This CDR3 has 16 residues. After removal of 0 bases from V and 3 bases from J, the junction contained 3 bases not matched to a gene. The CDR3 reads CASSLGQGGGANVLTF. The CDR3 DNA follows: TGCGCCAGCAGCTTGGGACAGGGCGGTGGGGCCAACGTCCTGACTTTC.

The CDR3 sequence: CASSLSGLAGESTDTQYF. CDR3 in DNA: TGTGCCAGCAGTTTATCGGGACTAGCGGGGGAAAGCACAGATACGCAGTATTTT. The chain combines TRBV28 with TRBJ2-3; 14 bases align to TRBD2. In germline, CDR1 is MDHEN, CDR2 SYDVKM. The CDR3 covers 18 residues. V lost 1 base, J lost 0 bases, and 3 bases stayed unmatched.

The V and J genes are TRBV7-2 and TRBJ2-1; 7 nucleotides line up with TRBD1. Per germline, CDR1 SGHTA and CDR2 FQGNSA. The CDR3 consists of 13 residues. Losses at the gene ends were 4 bases for V and 5 bases for J; bases not matched to a gene: 2. CDR3 bases: TGTGCCAGCAGCTCGGGACAGCACAATGAGCAGTTCTTC. This gives the protein CASSSGQHNEQFF.

The chain recombines TRBV30 with TRBJ2-7; 7 bases are shared with TRBD1. The CDR3 length is 14 residues. CDR1 and CDR2 from the germline V gene are GTSNPN and SVGIG (reference sequence). The V gene end was trimmed by 3 bases and the J gene end by 0 bases; junction bases not matched to a gene: 5. CDR3 in amino acids: CAWSPQGTSYEQYF. CDR3 nucleotide sequence: TGTGCCTGGAGCCCACAGGGGACCTCCTACGAGCAGTACTTC.

J is TRBJ2-5 and V is TRBV5-4; the match to TRBD2 covers 14 bases. The CDR3 loop spans 18 amino acids. The germline V gene has CDR1 SGHNT and CDR2 YYREEE (reference sequence). After removal of 4 bases from V and 6 bases from J, the junction contained 14 bases not matched to a gene. This CDR3 reads CASSPGPGTSGSQQTQYF. The CDR3 nucleotides read TGTGCCAGCAGCCCTGGGCCAGGGACTAGCGGGAGTCAACAGACCCAGTACTTC.

The J gene is TRBJ2-3, the V gene TRBV9; possible D gene TRBD2, 5 bases. Germline loops: CDR1 SGDLS, CDR2 YYNGEE. There are 12 residues in the CDR3. V lost 7 bases and J 6 bases, leaving 12 bases between the germline ends. CDR3: CASGTRGDTQYF. For the CDR3, the DNA is TGTGCCAGCGGTACTAGAGGCGATACGCAGTATTTT.

The rearrangement uses TRBV10-1 and TRBJ2-7, with TRBD2 matching 10 bases. V gave up 10 bases and J gave up 9 bases; unmatched junction bases: 9. The CDR3 sequence is 12 residues long. Per the germline V gene, CDR1 is WNHNN and CDR2 is SYGVQD (reference sequence). The CDR3 spells CATNKSGGAQYF. The CDR3 nucleotides read TGCGCCACTAATAAGAGCGGGGGGGCGCAGTACTTC.

This chain connects TRBV5-1 to TRBJ2-5; 7 bases fit TRBD2. CDR3 length: 15 residues. J gave up 1 base and V 0 bases, and 3 bases lay outside the gene matches. Germline lookup yields CDR1 SGHRS and CDR2 YFSETQ. CDR3 sequence reads: CASSLGLAVQETQYF. In DNA form, the CDR3 reads TGCGCCAGCAGCTTGGGGCTAGCGGTCCAAGAGACCCAGTACTTC.

The rearrangement uses TRBV6-5 and TRBJ2-1; no firm D call. The germline V gene has CDR1 MNHEY and CDR2 SVGAGI. This CDR3 is built from 11 residues. Trimming removed 7 bases from V and 3 bases from J, with 4 bases in between. Here the CDR3 reads CASTHYNEQFF. CDR3 nucleotides: TGTGCCAGCACCCACTACAATGAGCAGTTCTTC.

The genes are TRBV5-6 and TRBJ2-1; 11 bases agree with TRBD2. V lost 2 bases to trimming and J lost 9 bases; unmatched junction nucleotides: 7. This CDR3 comprises 15 residues. Germline V gene sequence: CDR1 SGHDT, CDR2 YYEEEE. CDR3 sequence (DNA): TGTGCCAGCAGCTTCCTTAGCGGGAGGGGCGGTGAGCAGTTCTTC. The encoded protein is CASSFLSGRGGEQFF.

V gene TRBV4-1 combines with J gene TRBJ2-1, with a possible D match to TRBD2 (6 bases). The V gene lost 0 bases and the J gene lost 10 bases, with 7 bases spanning the gap. Germline-derived CDR1 and CDR2 are MGHRA and YSYEKL. The CDR3 is made up of 12 amino acids. The CDR3 DNA sequence: TGCGCCAGCAGCCAAGACCGGGGGGAGCAGTTCTTC. This gives the protein CASSQDRGEQFF.

This clone appeared once. This chain uses TRBV27 with TRBJ1-5, with D possibly TRBD1 on 6 matching bases. From germline, CDR1 is MNHEY and CDR2 SMNVEV (reference sequence). V dropped 6 bases and J dropped 2 bases, with 11 bases sitting between them. The CDR3 has 14 residues. The CDR3 loop reads CASSRGSGNQPQHF. CDR3 bases: TGTGCCAGCAGCAGGGGCTCGGGCAATCAGCCCCAGCATTTT.

This chain connects TRBV18 to TRBJ2-4; 11 bases agree with TRBD2. J gave up 3 bases and V 4 bases, and 5 bases lay outside the gene matches. From germline, CDR1 is KGHSH and CDR2 LQKENI. The CDR3 totals 16 residues. The CDR3 DNA reads TGTGCCAGCTCACTCACTAGCGGGAGTGGCAAAAACATTCAGTACTTC. This sequence encodes CASSLTSGSGKNIQYF.

This clone was recorded a few times. The chain combines TRBV2 with TRBJ2-7; 10 bases map to TRBD1. With V trimmed by 6 bases and J by 7 bases, 6 bases remained unmatched. There are 13 residues in the CDR3. The germline V gene has CDR1 SNHLY and CDR2 FYNNEI. CDR3 sequence reads: CASSDRGLDEQYF. The CDR3 region has the DNA TGTGCCAGCAGCGACAGGGGGCTCGATGAGCAGTACTTC.

The chain carries TRBV27 and TRBJ2-5, with 9 bases identical to TRBD1. V lost 5 bases and J lost 4; bases outside the gene matches: 8. The germline gives CDR1 MNHEY, CDR2 SMNVEV (reference sequence). The CDR3 is made up of 15 amino acids. CDR3 coding DNA: TGTGCCAGCAGTCCCCGGGACAGGGTGACAGAGACCCAGTACTTC. Translation: CASSPRDRVTETQYF.

V usage is TRBV12-5 and J usage is TRBJ2-7; 7 nucleotides agree with TRBD2. V lost 7 bases, J lost 2 bases, and 5 bases stayed unmatched. CDR3 length: 13 amino acids. Per the germline V gene, CDR1 is LGHNT and CDR2 is FRNRAP. In nucleotides, the CDR3 is TGTGCTAGTGCGGGGAGGGACCCCTACGAGCAGTACTTC. Its protein product is CASAGRDPYEQYF.

In its sample, this clone was seen once. The chain recombines TRBV7-2 with TRBJ1-1, with D perhaps matching TRBD1 (6 bases). V gave up 5 bases and J gave up 7 bases, with 8 bases separating them. The CDR3 runs to 11 residues. Germline CDR1 SGHTA, CDR2 FQGNSA. The CDR3 DNA reads as TGTGCCAGCAGCAGGGGGATTGAAGCTTTCTTT. It codes for CASSRGIEAFF.

The chain links TRBV5-6 to TRBJ2-2; TRBD2 matches 12 bases. CDR1 and CDR2 (germline): SGHDT, YYEEEE. The V segment lost 4 bases and the J segment 4 bases; nucleotides outside the gene matches: 5. CDR3 size: 16 residues. CDR3 DNA sequence: TGTGCCAGCAGCCTAGGACTAGCGGGGCTCACCGGGGAGCTGTTTTTT. Its translation: CASSLGLAGLTGELFF. Full variable domain (remainder filled in from reference TRBV5-6 and TRBJ2-2): DAGVTQSPTHLIKTRGQQVTLRCSPKSGHDTVSWYQQALGQGPQFIFQYYEEEERQRGNFPDRFSGHQFPNYSSELNVNALLLGDSALYLCASSLGLAGLTGELFFGEGSRLTVL.

This clone was seen just once. This chain links TRBV10-3 with TRBJ1-2; D perhaps matches TRBD1 (6 bases). The germline CDR1 and CDR2 sequences are ENHRY and SYGVKD. V lost 3 bases and J 2 bases, leaving 13 bases between the germline ends. The CDR3 loop spans 15 amino acids. CDR3 DNA sequence: TGTGCCATCAGTGAATGGGGGGGCCGAAACTATGGCTACACCTTC. Translation: CAISEWGGRNYGYTF.

The V call is TRBV12-2, the J call TRBJ2-7; TRBD2, as called in the table, went unchecked against the DNA. TRBV12-2 is noted as a pseudogene. CDR3 length: 20 amino acids. The CDR3, as DNA: TGTGCAAGTCGGAGACCCTCGGGACTAGCGGAACAGAGCAGGAGATGGGAGCAGTACTTC. It translates to CASRRPSGLAEQSRRWEQYF.

The V call is TRBV6-2 or TRBV6-3, the J call TRBJ2-7; unclear D gene. V was shortened by 5 bases and J by 4 bases, with 15 bases between the two germline ends. This CDR3 is 14 amino acids long. Germline V CDR1 and CDR2: MNHEY, SVGEGT. CDR3 DNA: TGTGCCAGCAGTAGGTCCTTCCAGGATTACGAGCAGTACTTC. Encoded protein: CASSRSFQDYEQYF.

As DNA, the CDR3 is TGTGCCAGCAGTTCGGGACTAGCGGGAGGGCAAGAGACCCAGTACTTC. Its protein product is CASSSGLAGGQETQYF. This sequence joins TRBV28 and TRBJ2-5, with TRBD2 matching 16 bases. The CDR3 runs to 16 residues. Germline CDR1 MDHEN, CDR2 SYDVKM. V shed 4 bases, J shed 2 bases, and the junction held 1 base outside the gene matches. Based on the CDR3 plus reference TRBV28 and TRBJ2-5, the full variable domain is DVKVTQSSRYLVKRTGEKVFLECVQDMDHENMFWYRQDPGLGLRLIYFSYDVKMKEKGDIPEGYSVSREKKERFSLILESASTNQTSMYLCASSSGLAGGQETQYFGPGTRLLVL.

The chain recombines TRBV6-1 with TRBJ1-6, with TRBD1 as a possible D gene (5 bases). The V gene's germline CDR1 is MNHNS and CDR2 SASEGT. This CDR3 contains 14 residues. The V and J ends lost 3 bases and 9 bases respectively, with 12 bases between them. CDR3 nucleotides: TGTGCCAGCAGTGAGGGAGGCGGGGGTTCACCCCTCCACTTT. This encodes CASSEGGGGSPLHF.

The chain joins TRBV2 to TRBJ1-5; TRBD1 matches at 9 bases. After removal of 4 bases from V and 4 bases from J, the junction contained 5 bases not matched to a gene. This CDR3 is 15 amino acids long. CDR1 and CDR2 (germline): SNHLY, FYNNEI. The CDR3 loop reads CASSARTGDNQPQHF. Written as DNA, the CDR3 is TGTGCCAGCAGTGCGAGGACAGGGGATAATCAGCCCCAGCATTTT.

This CDR3 reads CASSLAQGPWTEAFF. In DNA form, the CDR3 reads TGTGCCAGCAGCTTAGCCCAGGGGCCGTGGACTGAAGCTTTCTTT. The rearrangement joins TRBV7-2 to TRBJ1-1; tentatively, D is TRBD1 (6 bases). Germline lookup yields CDR1 SGHTA and CDR2 FQGNSA. The germline V and J ends were trimmed by 0 bases and 5 bases, with 13 bases remaining between them. There are 15 residues in the CDR3. Supplemented by reference TRBV7-2 and TRBJ1-1, the full variable domain reads GAGVSQSPSNKVTEKGKDVELRCDPISGHTALYWYRQSLGQGLEFLIYFQGNSAPDKSGLPSDRFSAERTGGSVSTLTIQRTQQEDSAVYLCASSLAQGPWTEAFFGQGTRLTVV.

The rearrangement links TRBV28 to TRBJ2-7; 8 bases match TRBD1. This CDR3 region has 15 residues. Germline CDR1 and CDR2: MDHEN and SYDVKM. V lost 3 bases, J lost 6 bases, and 10 bases stayed unmatched. CDR3 residues: CASSFGQGGVGEQYF. The DNA for the CDR3 is TGTGCCAGCAGTTTCGGACAGGGTGGCGTCGGCGAGCAGTACTTC. Full variable domain (rest looked up from reference TRBV28 and TRBJ2-7): DVKVTQSSRYLVKRTGEKVFLECVQDMDHENMFWYRQDPGLGLRLIYFSYDVKMKEKGDIPEGYSVSREKKERFSLILESASTNQTSMYLCASSFGQGGVGEQYFGPGTRLTVT.

The chain joins TRBV13 to TRBJ2-3, with 7 bases lining up with TRBD1. The CDR3 totals 16 residues. Germline CDR1 PRHDT, CDR2 FYEKMQ (reference sequence). Losses at the gene ends were 5 bases for V and 2 bases for J; bases not matched to a gene: 10. CDR3 loop: CASSPRQGRVTDTQYF. The CDR3 region has the DNA TGTGCCAGCAGCCCAAGACAGGGAAGGGTCACAGATACGCAGTATTTT.

This rearrangement joins TRBV11-2 to TRBJ1-2, with no clear D. CDR1 is SGHAT, CDR2 FQNNGV, per germline. CDR3 length equals 13 residues. V was cut by 0 bases and J by 5 bases, with 7 bases left in between. The CDR3 loop reads CASSLDLSYGYTF. Written as DNA, the CDR3 is TGTGCCAGCAGCTTAGATCTATCATATGGCTACACCTTC.

The J gene is TRBJ2-7, the V gene TRBV7-8, with 8 bases identical to TRBD2. The CDR3 loop spans 15 amino acids. The V segment lost 1 base and the J segment 6 bases; nucleotides outside the gene matches: 8. Germline V gene data show CDR1 as SGHVS and CDR2 as FQNEAQ. The CDR3 loop is CASSLEAGERFEQYF. The CDR3 DNA sequence: TGTGCCAGCAGCTTAGAAGCGGGAGAAAGGTTCGAGCAGTACTTC.

The V and J genes are TRBV30 and TRBJ2-3; 10 bases align to TRBD2. This CDR3 has 15 amino acids. With V trimmed by 3 bases and J by 2 bases, 5 bases remained unmatched. CDR1 is GTSNPN and CDR2 is SVGIG in the germline V gene (reference sequence). The CDR3 here is CAWSPGLADTDTQYF. For the CDR3, the DNA is TGTGCCTGGAGCCCCGGACTAGCGGACACAGATACGCAGTATTTT.

V gene TRBV19 combines with J gene TRBJ1-6; 7 positions agree with TRBD1. Germline assignment: CDR1 LNHDA and CDR2 SQIVND (reference sequence). CDR3 length: 15 residues. V shed 6 bases and J 5 bases; nucleotides not matched to a gene: 7. Here the CDR3 DNA reads TGTGCCAGTAGCGTCTACGGGACAGATAATTCACCCCTCCACTTT. It encodes CASSVYGTDNSPLHF.